These T cell receptor beta chains were read from a single sample in a study of cytomegalovirus exposure and HLA in healthy donors. Method: immunoSEQ multiplex PCR; TCRdb's copy keeps in-frame clones and lacks some. Among 100,000 to 150,000 clones, around 80% were seen once, and the ten largest hold around 3.6%. Material for sequencing was PBMCs. The receptors were gathered from a woman aged 40 to 55 in good health and CMV-seronegative. Each CDR3 is given with its conserved first and last residue. Each record gives: V gene, J gene, clone size, D gene, CDR3 protein, CDR3 DNA. The D gene is left open where the match is weak. Expanded clones get a size class; other rows say once, few or many, or leave the size out.

>TRBV4-3|TRBJ2-3|large|NA
CASSQDLGSADTQYF
TGCGCCAGCAGCCAAGATCTCGGGAGTGCAGATACGCAGTATTTT
>TRBV5-1|TRBJ2-5|NA|TRBD1
CASSFGQGDSETQYF
TGCGCCAGCAGCTTTGGACAGGGAGATTCGGAGACCCAGTACTTC
>TRBV7-9|TRBJ2-7|NA|NA
CASSGGEREQYF
TGTGCCAGCAGCGGAGGGGAGCGCGAGCAGTACTTC
>TRBV5-1|TRBJ1-5|NA|NA
CASSSSGNQPQHF
TGCGCCAGCAGCTCTTCAGGCAATCAGCCCCAGCATTTT
>TRBV6-5|TRBJ2-7|NA|TRBD1
CASRLGQGPYEQYF
TGTGCCAGCAGATTAGGACAGGGTCCCTACGAGCAGTACTTC
>TRBV9|TRBJ2-2|NA|NA
CASSVGTVNTGELFF
TGTGCCAGCAGCGTAGGGACAGTTAACACCGGGGAGCTGTTTTTT
>TRBV6-5|TRBJ1-3|NA|TRBD1
CASTRTGFDTIYF
TGTGCCAGCACCCGGACAGGGTTTGACACCATATATTTT
>TRBV19|TRBJ1-5|NA|TRBD1
CATGGAGSYQPQHF
TGTGCCACAGGGGGCGCAGGTTCGTATCAGCCCCAGCATTTT
>TRBV7-3|TRBJ1-1|NA|NA
CASSPDTNTEAFF
TGTGCCAGCAGCCCGGACACAAACACTGAAGCTTTCTTT
>TRBV19|TRBJ2-7|NA|TRBD2
CASTRTSGTYEQYF
TGTGCCAGTACCCGGACTAGCGGGACCTACGAGCAGTACTTC
>TRBV4-2|TRBJ1-1|NA|NA
CASSQTWTDTEAFF
TGTGCCAGCAGCCAAACCTGGACTGACACTGAAGCTTTCTTT
>TRBV6-5|TRBJ1-1|few|TRBD1
CASSPGQGYIGEAFF
TGTGCCAGCAGCCCTGGACAGGGCTATATCGGTGAAGCTTTCTTT
>TRBV28|TRBJ2-3|NA|TRBD2
CASSLLAGDTDTQYF
TGTGCCAGCAGTCTACTAGCGGGAGACACAGATACGCAGTATTTT
>TRBV2|TRBJ2-5|NA|NA
CASSGGTRAETQYF
TGTGCCAGCAGCGGAGGGACCCGTGCTGAGACCCAGTACTTC
>TRBV5-4|TRBJ2-7|NA|TRBD1
CASSIGQGSYEQYF
TGTGCCAGCAGCATAGGACAGGGGTCCTACGAGCAGTACTTC
>TRBV13|TRBJ1-2|NA|NA
CASSTGQWGYTF
TGTGCCAGCAGCACCGGACAGTGGGGCTACACCTTC
>TRBV4-2|TRBJ2-5|NA|TRBD2
CASSQGTSGGAETQYF
TGTGCCAGCAGCCAAGGGACTAGCGGGGGGGCCGAGACCCAGTACTTC